This T cell receptor beta chain was recorded in a study of blood T cell repertoires in COVID-19. Produced via immunoSEQ multiplex PCR; TCRdb's table is partial and in-frame only. The sample consists of about 160,000 clones, roughly 80% of them appearing once. The study recruited people aged roughly 18 to 95 years across approximately 24 US areas. Categorization into cohorts depended on clinical history that participants reported. CDR3 length: 17 amino acids. Germline V gene data show CDR1 as LGHDT and CDR2 as YNNKEL (reference sequence). V lost 4 bases, J lost 5 bases, and 20 bases lay in between. The specimen sequenced was PBMCs or T cells enriched from blood (not recorded which). This TCR was sampled from a man aged 50-60 years who had recovered from COVID-19. This rearrangement joins TRBV3-1 (or the pseudogene TRBV3-2) to TRBJ2-2, with D perhaps TRBD1 (6 bases). In DNA form, the CDR3 reads TGTGCCAGCAGCCCGAAAGACAGGCCTCCCCAGACCGGGGAGCTGTTTTTT. This encodes CASSPKDRPPQTGELFF.